This entry is about one TCR beta chain. Its target is not known. This sample stems from a study of T cell repertoires in cytomegalovirus infection. Whole-study context: Public signatures in TCR beta pointed to CMV infection and matching HLA type.

Overall study findings and caveats: Individuals carrying CMV plus the relevant HLA were identified by cumulative frequency of public TCR beta families.

The V segment lost 2 bases and the J segment 2 bases; nucleotides outside the gene matches: 6. This CDR3 region has 15 residues. The germline V gene has CDR1 MGHRA and CDR2 YSYEKL. TCRdb reanalysed the reads using MiXCR and keeps one entry per CDR3 protein. This sample yields 20,000 or so distinct CDR3 sequences, of which approximately 24% are seen a single time; approximately 90% belongs to the top ten. The chain couples TRBV4-1 to TRBJ2-7, with 7 bases fitting TRBD1. The receptor was isolated from a human donor in good health (CMV status not recorded). Some clones in this sample may be carry-over from other donors' samples. Sequencing was performed on CD8+ T cells from cultured PBMCs, taken from culture after CMV antigen stimulation. CDR3 in amino acids: CASSQYDRAPYEQYF. CDR3 in DNA: TGCGCCAGCAGCCAATATGACAGGGCACCCTACGAGCAGTACTTC.